Each of the 25 T cell receptor beta chains below was sequenced from the same sample in a study of OX40 agonist ivuxolimab in advanced cancers. Data came from immunoSEQ multiplex PCR; TCRdb stores just in-frame clones and leaves some out. Of about 46,000 clones listed, over 65% are singletons. The sample here was CD4+ or CD8+ T cells sorted from blood, taken in a trial of the OX40 agonist ivuxolimab. These receptors were obtained from an adult with an advanced solid tumor such as melanoma, head and neck, liver or kidney cancer.

V is TRBV5-1 and J is TRBJ1-6, with a tentative D call TRBD1 (6 bases). Trimming stripped 4 bases from V and 9 bases from J, with 14 bases between. Germline CDR1 reads SGHRS; CDR2 reads YFSETQ. CDR3 length: 14 residues. The DNA for the CDR3 is TGCGCCAGCAGCACCAGGGGAGGCGGTTCACCCCTCCACTTT. Translated: CASSTRGGGSPLHF.

The chain uses TRBV2 and TRBJ1-1; tentatively, D is TRBD1 (6 bases). Per the germline V gene, CDR1 is SNHLY and CDR2 is FYNNEI. The CDR3 totals 12 residues. The V and J ends lost 6 bases and 6 bases respectively, with 11 bases between them. The CDR3 reads CASSGTGSEAFF. The CDR3 DNA reads TGTGCCAGCAGCGGAACAGGGTCTGAAGCTTTCTTT.

The gene calls are TRBV11-2 and TRBJ2-7; perhaps TRBD1 as D (6 bases). The CDR3 has 15 residues. With 2 bases removed from V and 4 bases from J, the gap between germline ends came to 15 bases. The germline gives CDR1 SGHAT, CDR2 FQNNGV. CDR3 in DNA: TGTGCCAGCAGCTTACATTGGGACACTCGTTACGAGCAGTACTTC. This gives the protein CASSLHWDTRYEQYF.

The V call is TRBV18, the J call TRBJ2-7; D is undetermined. V shed 3 bases and J shed 1 base, with 19 bases lying between them. Germline CDR1 is KGHSH and CDR2 is LQKENI. The CDR3 sequence is 17 residues long. The CDR3 region is CASSPHAPGAMSYEQYF. The CDR3 DNA is TGTGCCAGCTCACCTCACGCCCCAGGAGCAATGTCCTACGAGCAGTACTTC. Supplemented by reference TRBV18 and TRBJ2-7, the full variable domain reads NAGVMQNPRHLVRRRGQEARLRCSPMKGHSHVYWYRQLPEEGLKFMVYLQKENIIDESGMPKERFSAEFPKEGPSILRIQQVVRGDSAAYFCASSPHAPGAMSYEQYFGPGTRLTVT.

The chain is built from TRBV19 and TRBJ2-7; TRBD2 is a possible D gene (5 bases). In germline, CDR1 is LNHDA, CDR2 SQIVND (reference sequence). V was shortened by 1 base and J by 0 bases, with 7 bases between the two germline ends. The CDR3 runs to 14 residues. The CDR3 sequence is CASSIGGRSYEQYF. The CDR3 DNA reads as TGTGCCAGTAGTATAGGCGGGCGCTCCTACGAGCAGTACTTC.

This sequence joins TRBV19 and TRBJ2-7; D perhaps matches TRBD1 (5 bases). Germline values: CDR1 LNHDA, CDR2 SQIVND (reference sequence). Trimming removed 5 bases from V and 0 bases from J, with 17 bases in between. CDR3 size: 16 residues. This CDR3 reads CASSLYFRVPSYEQYF. The DNA of the CDR3 is TGTGCCAGTAGTCTCTACTTCAGGGTCCCCTCCTACGAGCAGTACTTC.

V is TRBV4-2 and J is TRBJ2-7; TRBD1 matches at 10 bases. Germline values: CDR1 LGHNA, CDR2 YNFKEQ. CDR3 length: 15 amino acids. J lost 7 bases, V lost 1 base, and 7 bases had no gene match. As DNA, the CDR3 is TGTGCCAGCAGCCAAGTCGGGACAGGGGTTAGTGAGCAGTACTTC. Protein sequence: CASSQVGTGVSEQYF.

J is TRBJ2-7 and V is TRBV30; maybe TRBD1 (6 bases). CDR3 length: 13 amino acids. The V gene lost 0 bases and the J gene lost 2 bases, with 8 bases spanning the gap. Germline V gene lookup returns CDR1 GTSNPN and CDR2 SVGIG (reference sequence). The CDR3 DNA reads as TGTGCCTGGAGTGTAGGGGGTGCCTACGAGCAGTACTTC. This codes for CAWSVGGAYEQYF. The whole variable domain, filled in from reference TRBV30 and TRBJ2-7, reads SQTIHQWPATLVQPVGSPLSLECTVEGTSNPNLYWYRQAAGRGLQLLFYSVGIGQISSEVPQNLSASRPQDRQFILSSKKLLLSDSGFYLCAWSVGGAYEQYFGPGTRLTVT.

The table lists this clone with a count of one. The rearrangement links TRBV4-3 to TRBJ1-2; D ambiguous. Trimming removed 0 bases at V and 5 bases at J, with 19 bases between. There are 17 residues in the CDR3. The germline CDR1 and CDR2 sequences are LGHNA and YSLEER. CDR3 residues: CASSQELLGGQAYGYTF. CDR3 DNA: TGCGCCAGCAGCCAAGAACTGTTGGGAGGGCAAGCTTATGGCTACACCTTC.

V is TRBV11-2 and J is TRBJ1-3; D gene unclear. V lost 2 bases and J 0 bases, leaving 5 bases between the germline ends. The germline V gene encodes CDR1 SGHAT and CDR2 FQNNGV. There are 14 residues in the CDR3. CDR3 sequence: CASSLLASGNTIYF. Here the CDR3 DNA reads TGTGCCAGCAGCTTACTCGCCTCTGGAAACACCATATATTTT.

The V and J genes are TRBV29-1 and TRBJ2-5, with D perhaps given as TRBD1 or TRBD2 (6 bases each). The ends were cut back, 0 bases at V and 5 bases at J, with 16 bases in the middle. Germline values: CDR1 SQVTM, CDR2 ANQGSEA. This CDR3 spans 15 amino acids. The CDR3 bases are TGCAGCGTTGAAGATCTTAGGGGGGCAGAGGAGACCCAGTACTTC. Protein product: CSVEDLRGAEETQYF.

The rearrangement links TRBV5-5 to TRBJ2-7, with 9 nucleotides matching TRBD1. The CDR3 runs to 16 residues. CDR1 and CDR2 from the germline V gene are SGHKS and YYEKEE (reference sequence). The J segment lost 1 base and the V segment lost 4 bases, leaving 9 bases of the junction unmatched. The CDR3 here is CASSAAGDRVSYEQYF. In DNA, the CDR3 is TGTGCCAGCAGCGCGGCCGGGGACAGGGTGTCCTACGAGCAGTACTTC. The full variable domain, with the rest looked up from reference TRBV5-5 and TRBJ2-7, is DAGVTQSPTHLIKTRGQQVTLRCSPISGHKSVSWYQQVLGQGPQFIFQYYEKEERGRGNFPDRFSARQFPNYSSELNVNALLLGDSALYLCASSAAGDRVSYEQYFGPGTRLTVT.

This clone is medium-sized in the sample. Different DNA sequences within this sample yield the same CDR3. The V and J genes are TRBV20-1 and TRBJ1-2; TRBD1 might be the D (6 bases). V was cut by 4 bases and J by 8 bases, with 11 bases left in between. Per the germline V gene, CDR1 is DFQATT and CDR2 is SNEGSKA (reference sequence). The CDR3 loop spans 11 amino acids. The CDR3 reads CSATGAGGYTF. As DNA, the CDR3 is TGCAGTGCTACAGGGGCAGGGGGCTACACCTTC.

The chain links TRBV5-4 to TRBJ2-3; 9 nucleotides align to TRBD2. The CDR3 extends over 14 amino acids. Germline loops: CDR1 SGHNT, CDR2 YYREEE (reference sequence). Trimming took 4 bases from V and 8 from J; bases not matched to a gene: 8. CDR3 DNA sequence: TGTGCCAGCAGCGTTATCGGGACTAGCAGTACGCAGTATTTT. Translated: CASSVIGTSSTQYF.

This chain links TRBV2 with TRBJ1-2; 10 bases are shared with TRBD1. Looked up from germline, CDR1 is SNHLY and CDR2 is FYNNEI. CDR3 length: 14 residues. The junction had 8 bases not matched to a gene; V was cut back by 8 bases and J by 5 bases. CDR3 sequence reads: CASAIPGQGYGYTF. The DNA of the CDR3 is TGTGCCAGCGCCATCCCGGGACAGGGGTATGGCTACACCTTC.

The gene calls are TRBV5-8 and TRBJ2-2; TRBD2 might be the D (6 bases). Trimming stripped 6 bases from V and 7 bases from J, with 10 bases between. The CDR3 spans 12 residues. The germline CDR1 and CDR2 sequences are SGHTS and YDEGEE. The CDR3: CASTRDFGELFF. CDR3 DNA: TGTGCCAGCACCCGGGACTTCGGGGAGCTGTTTTTT.

The chain joins TRBV5-4 to TRBJ1-3; perhaps TRBD1 as D (5 bases). This CDR3 spans 13 amino acids. CDR1 is SGHNT, CDR2 YYREEE, per germline (reference sequence). The ends were cut back, 0 bases at V and 8 bases at J, with 9 bases in the middle. The CDR3 here is CASSLAGRDTIYF. DNA of the CDR3: TGTGCCAGCAGCTTGGCAGGGAGGGACACCATATATTTT.

The genes are TRBV27 and TRBJ1-3; 8 positions match TRBD1. The CDR3 loop spans 14 amino acids. Germline lookup yields CDR1 MNHEY and CDR2 SMNVEV (reference sequence). The V gene end was trimmed by 8 bases and the J gene end by 3 bases; junction bases not matched to a gene: 6. CDR3 bases: TGTGCCAGCCGAACAGGGGGAGGTGGAAACACCATATATTTT. Amino acids: CASRTGGGGNTIYF.

This clone was seen a few times. The chain links TRBV7-9 to TRBJ2-1; D tentatively fits TRBD1 or TRBD2 (6 bases each). CDR3 size: 16 residues. Looked up from germline, CDR1 is SEHNR and CDR2 is FQNEAQ (reference sequence). V was pared by 0 bases and J by 3 bases, with 12 bases between. The CDR3 loop is CASSLARGAGYNEQFF. For the CDR3, the DNA is TGTGCCAGCAGCTTAGCAAGGGGGGCTGGCTACAATGAGCAGTTCTTC. The full variable domain, in which reference TRBV7-9 and TRBJ2-1 provide the parts outside the CDR3, is DTGVSQNPRHKITKRGQNVTFRCDPISEHNRLYWYRQTLGQGPEFLTYFQNEAQLEKSRLLSDRFSAERPKGSFSTLEIQRTEQGDSAMYLCASSLARGAGYNEQFFGPGTRLTVL.

The rearrangement links TRBV5-5 to TRBJ2-5, with a possible D match to TRBD1 (6 bases). The CDR3 covers 14 residues. Trimming took off 4 bases at V and 4 bases at J, with 14 bases between the two ends. CDR1 is SGHKS, CDR2 YYEKEE, per germline (reference sequence). CDR3 DNA: TGTGCCAGCAGCGGTACCACAGGGAGAGAGACCCAGTACTTC. Protein product: CASSGTTGRETQYF.

This chain uses TRBV5-6 with TRBJ1-2; maybe TRBD1 (5 bases). The CDR3 is 13 amino acids. The germline V and J ends were trimmed by 4 bases and 5 bases, with 12 bases remaining between them. Germline V gives CDR1 SGHDT, CDR2 YYEEEE. This CDR3 reads CASSAAAGYGYTF. In DNA, the CDR3 is TGTGCCAGCAGCGCGGCGGCAGGGTATGGCTACACCTTC.

This chain connects TRBV5-5 to TRBJ1-3; D is unresolved. The length of the CDR3 is 15 residues. From germline, CDR1 is SGHKS and CDR2 YYEKEE (reference sequence). V lost 0 bases and J lost 0, with 7 bases in between. The DNA of the CDR3 is TGTGCCAGCAGCTTGGCCGATCACTCTGGAAACACCATATATTTT. Translated, it gives CASSLADHSGNTIYF. Variable domain in full (rest from reference TRBV5-5 and TRBJ1-3): DAGVTQSPTHLIKTRGQQVTLRCSPISGHKSVSWYQQVLGQGPQFIFQYYEKEERGRGNFPDRFSARQFPNYSSELNVNALLLGDSALYLCASSLADHSGNTIYFGEGSWLTVV.

The rearrangement links TRBV18 to TRBJ1-1; TRBD1 might be the D (5 bases). CDR1 and CDR2 (germline): KGHSH, LQKENI. The germline V and J ends were trimmed by 3 bases and 2 bases, with 10 bases remaining between them. This CDR3 is 14 amino acids long. The CDR3 DNA reads TGTGCCAGCTCACCCGGGGCACCAAACACTGAAGCTTTCTTT. Its translation is CASSPGAPNTEAFF.

The table lists this clone with a count of one. This chain uses TRBV6-5 with TRBJ1-1, with 7 bases aligning to TRBD1. The CDR3 is 15 residues long. CDR1 and CDR2 from the germline V gene are MNHEY and SVGAGI. V lost 0 bases and J lost 1; bases outside the gene matches: 2. CDR3 protein: CASSYSRQGNTEAFF. In nucleotides, the CDR3 is TGTGCCAGCAGTTACTCTCGACAGGGGAACACTGAAGCTTTCTTT.

By share, this clone ranks as medium-sized. This specimen includes other DNA sequences encoding the same CDR3. The V gene is TRBV28, the J gene TRBJ2-7; the D is unclear. The CDR3 totals 11 residues. Trimming pared 5 bases from V and 4 bases from J, leaving 6 bases between. Germline CDR1 MDHEN, CDR2 SYDVKM. The CDR3 is CASSRGYEQYF. Here the CDR3 DNA reads TGTGCCAGCAGTCGCGGATACGAGCAGTACTTC.